This TCR beta chain was found in a study of blood T cell repertoires in COVID-19. Study summary: Acute-phase and convalescent COVID-19 samples originated in the United States, Italy and Spain. Sources were T cells, B-cell-depleted T cells, or PBMCs; the material itself was cDNA or gDNA.

The CDR3 sequence is 16 residues long. V lost 4 bases, J lost 4 bases, and 19 bases lay in between. Germline CDR1 is LGHDT and CDR2 is YNNKEL (reference sequence). Original handling: Scientists estimated how many nucleated cells there were by amplifying reference gene primers. The table came from immunoSEQ multiplex PCR; TCRdb's copy has only in-frame clones and leaves some out. That table is the source of V, J and clone size, and D and trimming were worked out from the DNA. The repertoire holds more than 200,000 clones, with over 80% as singletons. This clone was detected only once. The receptor's source is a man aged 35-49 years with acute or convalescent COVID-19. The chain uses TRBV3-1 (or the pseudogene TRBV3-2) and TRBJ1-1; D perhaps matches TRBD1 (6 bases). Source material: peripheral blood. In nucleotides, the CDR3 is TGTGCCAGCAGCCCACGATACAGGGTTTTGGGCACTGAAGCTTTCTTT. It yields the protein CASSPRYRVLGTEAFF.